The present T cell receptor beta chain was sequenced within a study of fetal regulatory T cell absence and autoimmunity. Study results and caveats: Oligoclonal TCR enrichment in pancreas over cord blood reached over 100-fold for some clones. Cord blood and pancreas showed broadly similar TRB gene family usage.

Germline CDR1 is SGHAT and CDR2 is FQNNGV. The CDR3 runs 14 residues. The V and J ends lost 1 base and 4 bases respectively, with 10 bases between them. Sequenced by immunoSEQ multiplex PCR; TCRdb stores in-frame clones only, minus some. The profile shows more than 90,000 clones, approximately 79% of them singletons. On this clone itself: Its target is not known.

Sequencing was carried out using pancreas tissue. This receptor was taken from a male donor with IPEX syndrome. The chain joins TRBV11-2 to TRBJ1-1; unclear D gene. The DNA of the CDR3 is TGTGCCAGCAGCTTAGGCCCATACATCACTGAAGCTTTCTTT. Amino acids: CASSLGPYITEAFF.